The 23 T cell receptor beta chains below come from one sample, sequenced in a study of shared clonotypes between healthy human individuals. Positively selected for CCR7, the CD45RO-negative cells used as naive CD8 cells excluded terminally differentiated effector memory CD45RA+ cells. The assay was immunoSEQ multiplex PCR, and TCRdb's table has in-frame clones only and misses some. In the table there are about 1,900,000 clones, about 95% of which are singletons. The sequenced sample consisted of naive CD8+ T cells sorted from blood. Source of these receptors: a man younger than 30 in good health.

V gene TRBV5-1 combines with J gene TRBJ2-2; 12 bases fit TRBD2. Germline V CDR1 and CDR2: SGHRS, YFSETQ. This CDR3 comprises 18 residues. J lost 1 base, V lost 3 bases, and 7 bases had no gene match. CDR3 DNA sequence: TGCGCCAGCAGCTCCTCCGGGACTAGCGGGCTGAACACCGGGGAGCTGTTTTTT. This gives the protein CASSSSGTSGLNTGELFF.

This clone came up once. This chain connects TRBV30 to TRBJ2-3, with 10 bases identical to TRBD1. CDR3 length equals 15 residues. V trimming: 5 bases; J trimming: 1 base; junction bases outside the gene matches: 6. Germline V CDR1 and CDR2: GTSNPN, SVGIG (reference sequence). Written as DNA, the CDR3 is TGTGCCTGGGCGTTCGGGACAGGGGGCACAGATACGCAGTATTTT. Amino acids: CAWAFGTGGTDTQYF.

As to this clone: This CDR3 is also generated by other DNA sequences in the sample. The chain is built from TRBV27 and TRBJ2-7, with a weak D call TRBD2 (5 bases). CDR3 length: 13 amino acids. Germline V lookup: CDR1 MNHEY, CDR2 SMNVEV (reference sequence). Trimming pared 5 bases from V and 0 bases from J, leaving 8 bases between. CDR3 coding DNA: TGTGCCAGCAGTCTTAGCGACTCCTACGAGCAGTACTTC. Translated: CASSLSDSYEQYF.

The genes are TRBV5-4 and TRBJ2-7; 7 bases agree with TRBD2. With 4 bases clipped from V and 1 base from J, the junction kept 8 bases outside the gene matches. CDR1 SGHNT and CDR2 YYREEE come from the germline V gene (reference sequence). CDR3 length equals 15 residues. In DNA, the CDR3 is TGTGCCAGCAGCCACCTAGCGGAGCGATCCTACGAGCAGTACTTC. Translated: CASSHLAERSYEQYF. The full variable domain, with the rest looked up from reference TRBV5-4 and TRBJ2-7, is ETGVTQSPTHLIKTRGQQVTLRCSSQSGHNTVSWYQQALGQGPQFIFQYYREEENGRGNFPPRFSGLQFPNYSSELNVNALELDDSALYLCASSHLAERSYEQYFGPGTRLTVT.

A note on this clone: Other DNA sequences of this sample code for an identical CDR3. The chain combines TRBV6-1 with TRBJ2-7; tentative D call: TRBD2 (5 bases). Germline loops: CDR1 MNHNS, CDR2 SASEGT. Trimming cost V 0 bases and J 3 bases, with 6 bases left between them. The CDR3 consists of 13 residues. The CDR3, as DNA: TGTGCCAGCAGTGAAGCCGGGGACTACGAGCAGTACTTC. Protein sequence: CASSEAGDYEQYF.

J is TRBJ2-4 and V is TRBV9; 12 bases fit TRBD1. Unmatched junction bases numbered 6, after V lost 4 bases and J lost 7 bases. The CDR3 runs to 15 residues. The germline V gene encodes CDR1 SGDLS and CDR2 YYNGEE. CDR3 bases: TGTGCCAGCAGCCTAGGGACAGGGGGCAGGAACATTCAGTACTTC. It translates to CASSLGTGGRNIQYF.

Points on this clone: Other nucleotide sequences in the sample specify the same CDR3. V gene TRBV27 combines with J gene TRBJ1-5, with D hard to call. There are 14 residues in the CDR3. The ends were cut back, 6 bases at V and 1 base at J, with 10 bases in the middle. In germline, CDR1 is MNHEY, CDR2 SMNVEV (reference sequence). CDR3 region: CASSVVGSNQPQHF. CDR3 nucleotides: TGTGCCAGCAGCGTAGTCGGGAGCAATCAGCCCCAGCATTTT.

V and J are TRBV4-3 and TRBJ2-1, with 12 bases fitting TRBD2. J was trimmed by 4 bases and V by 5 bases; bases with no gene match: 3. The CDR3 is 15 amino acids. Germline CDR1 reads LGHNA; CDR2 reads YSLEER. This CDR3 is CASSVGLAGYNEQFF. The CDR3 DNA reads as TGCGCCAGCAGCGTGGGACTAGCGGGTTACAATGAGCAGTTCTTC.

The chain combines TRBV5-6 with TRBJ2-7, with 8 bases identical to TRBD1. Germline V gives CDR1 SGHDT, CDR2 YYEEEE. J gave up 5 bases and V 4 bases, and 8 bases lay outside the gene matches. The CDR3 has 14 amino acids. The CDR3 region is CASSPPYRGNEQYF. CDR3 DNA sequence: TGTGCCAGCAGCCCCCCGTACAGGGGGAACGAGCAGTACTTC.

As for this clone: This sequence may be a read error, since a much larger clone differs from it by one base. The J gene is TRBJ2-7, the V gene TRBV5-6; unclear D gene. Looked up from germline, CDR1 is SGHDT and CDR2 is YYEEEE. The length of the CDR3 is 11 residues. CDR3 amino acids: CAGSLGYEQYF. CDR3 coding DNA: TGTGCCGGCAGCTTGGGGTACGAGCAGTACTTC.

In DNA form, the CDR3 reads TGTGCCAGCAGCTTAGATGGAGTTGGGCAGTTCTTC. It is translated as CASSLDGVGQFF. The chain uses TRBV11-2 and TRBJ2-1; no firm D call. The length of the CDR3 is 12 residues. Trimming cost V 0 bases and J 12 bases, with 9 bases left between them. Germline-derived CDR1 and CDR2 are SGHAT and FQNNGV.

The V call is TRBV28, the J call TRBJ2-5; maybe TRBD1 (6 bases). V was shortened by 4 bases and J by 4 bases, with 10 bases between the two germline ends. Germline CDR1 MDHEN, CDR2 SYDVKM. CDR3 length equals 13 residues. CDR3 DNA: TGTGCCAGCAGTTCCAGGGGAGTAGAGACCCAGTACTTC. Protein: CASSSRGVETQYF.

The chain recombines TRBV6-5 with TRBJ1-1; unclear D gene. Looked up from germline, CDR1 is MNHEY and CDR2 is SVGAGI. Trimming took 2 bases from V and 0 from J, leaving 13 bases between them. The CDR3 covers 16 residues. As DNA, the CDR3 is TGTGCCAGCAGTTACGAGGGCGGGATTATGAACACTGAAGCTTTCTTT. It codes for CASSYEGGIMNTEAFF.

On this clone: The identical CDR3 is also encoded by other nucleotide sequences in the sample. The genes are TRBV5-4 and TRBJ2-7; D may be TRBD1 or TRBD2 (6 bases each). The CDR3 extends over 13 amino acids. CDR1 is SGHNT, CDR2 YYREEE, per germline (reference sequence). V dropped 1 base and J dropped 4 bases, with 9 bases sitting between them. This CDR3 is CASSLRGRYEQYF. The CDR3 bases are TGTGCCAGCAGCTTGCGGGGGCGATACGAGCAGTACTTC.

The rearrangement uses TRBV30 and TRBJ1-2, with D hard to call. CDR1 is GTSNPN and CDR2 is SVGIG in the germline V gene (reference sequence). The germline V and J ends were trimmed by 1 base and 1 base, with 10 bases remaining between them. This CDR3 is 14 amino acids long. CDR3 DNA sequence: TGTGCCTGGAGTGGGCCCGAGGTTAACTATGGCTACACCTTC. Translation gives CAWSGPEVNYGYTF. The whole variable domain, filled in from reference TRBV30 and TRBJ1-2, reads SQTIHQWPATLVQPVGSPLSLECTVEGTSNPNLYWYRQAAGRGLQLLFYSVGIGQISSEVPQNLSASRPQDRQFILSSKKLLLSDSGFYLCAWSGPEVNYGYTFGSGTRLTVV.

This clone has more than one count but fewer than ten. V usage is TRBV5-5 and J usage is TRBJ1-1, with D uncertain. The germline CDR1 and CDR2 sequences are SGHKS and YYEKEE (reference sequence). The V end was cut by 4 bases, the J end by 4 bases, with 11 bases between. This CDR3 has 13 residues. The CDR3 nucleotides read TGTGCCAGCAGCCTGGACTGGGGCACTGAAGCTTTCTTT. Translating it yields CASSLDWGTEAFF.

The chain links TRBV29-1 to TRBJ2-1; TRBD2 agrees at 8 bases. The CDR3 contains 13 residues. Germline CDR1 reads SQVTM; CDR2 reads ANQGSEA. V shed 4 bases, J shed 9 bases, and the junction held 8 bases outside the gene matches. This CDR3 reads CSVVNGGEGEQFF. Written as DNA, the CDR3 is TGCAGCGTTGTTAACGGGGGGGAGGGTGAGCAGTTCTTC.

V gene TRBV9 combines with J gene TRBJ1-5, with D perhaps matching TRBD1 (5 bases). The CDR3 spans 15 residues. V was pared by 4 bases and J by 6 bases, with 17 bases between. The germline gives CDR1 SGDLS, CDR2 YYNGEE. CDR3 DNA: TGTGCCAGCAGCCCTAGCGGAGGGGTTGGTCAGCCCCAGCATTTT. Encoded protein: CASSPSGGVGQPQHF.

V gene TRBV14 combines with J gene TRBJ1-6; D call uncertain. V was shortened by 4 bases and J by 13 bases, with 14 bases between the two germline ends. Germline loops: CDR1 SGHDN, CDR2 FVKESK. CDR3 size: 13 residues. The CDR3 DNA reads as TGTGCCAGCAGCCCCACGACCGTCGCCCCCCTCCACTTT. The encoded protein is CASSPTTVAPLHF.

This clone was seen once. The chain is built from TRBV5-5 and TRBJ2-7; 11 bases are shared with TRBD1. V shed 2 bases and J 4 bases; nucleotides not matched to a gene: 5. Germline V gene sequence: CDR1 SGHKS, CDR2 YYEKEE (reference sequence). This CDR3 is built from 15 residues. CDR3 protein: CASSLRDRGTYEQYF. DNA for the CDR3: TGTGCCAGCAGCTTACGGGACAGGGGGACATACGAGCAGTACTTC.

The gene calls are TRBV10-3 and TRBJ2-6; no clear D gene. Germline V gives CDR1 ENHRY, CDR2 SYGVKD. This CDR3 region has 16 residues. Trimming cost V 3 bases and J 2 bases, with 11 bases left between them. CDR3 nucleotides: TGTGCCATCAGTGATTCCGACATGCCTGGGGCCAACGTCCTGACTTTC. Protein sequence: CAISDSDMPGANVLTF.

The chain is built from TRBV7-6 and TRBJ2-3, with D possibly matching TRBD1 (6 bases). The CDR3 is 18 residues long. The germline V gene has CDR1 SGHVS and CDR2 FNYEAQ. Trimming cost V 2 bases and J 3 bases, with 21 bases left between them. The CDR3 region is CASSLQAAGWGLTDTQYF. CDR3 nucleotide sequence: TGTGCCAGCAGCTTACAGGCCGCCGGCTGGGGGCTAACAGATACGCAGTATTTT.

To note about this clone: The sample contains more than one DNA sequence encoding this CDR3. The genes are TRBV5-1 and TRBJ1-1, with D tentatively TRBD1 (5 bases). Germline values: CDR1 SGHRS, CDR2 YFSETQ. V lost 1 base, J lost 1 base, and 8 bases lay in between. This CDR3 has 14 residues. CDR3 sequence: CASSLSGGNTEAFF. The CDR3 nucleotides read TGCGCCAGCAGCTTGAGCGGGGGGAACACTGAAGCTTTCTTT.